The rows below give T cell receptor beta chains drawn from one sample of a study of shared clonotypes between healthy human individuals. Clones were read by immunoSEQ multiplex PCR, and TCRdb kept only the in-frame ones, dropping some. The sample has 2 million to 3 million clones; approximately 93% are singletons. Sequencing was done on a sample of naive CD4+ T cells from PBMCs. The receptors derive from a man in his late teens or twenties in good health. Some clones in this sample may be carry-over from other donors' samples. The CDR3 runs from the conserved cysteine through the conserved F or W. Fields, in order: J gene, V gene, clone size, D gene, CDR3 protein, CDR3 DNA. D genes are given only for firm matches. Size is omitted from some rows. Given values are once, few, many or a class for expanded clones.

TRBJ1-2,TRBV2,once,TRBD1,CASRPGTAIAGYTF,TGTGCCAGCCGACCGGGGACAGCGATTGCTGGCTACACCTTC
TRBJ2-7,TRBV6-6,-,-,CASWSQEIYEQYF,TGTGCCAGTTGGTCCCAGGAGATCTACGAGCAGTACTTC
TRBJ2-3,TRBV28,-,-,CASSSGQSTDTQYF,TGTGCCAGCAGTTCAGGACAAAGCACAGATACGCAGTATTTT
TRBJ1-2,TRBV5-6,-,-,CASSPGGNYGYTF,TGTGCCAGCAGCCCTGGCGGGAACTATGGCTACACCTTC
TRBJ2-7,TRBV9,-,-,CASSSGHSYEQYF,TGTGCCAGCAGCTCAGGCCACTCCTACGAGCAGTACTTC
TRBJ2-5,TRBV7-8,-,TRBD2,CASSSRLAGGETQYF,TGTGCCAGCAGCTCCCGACTAGCGGGAGGAGAGACCCAGTACTTC
TRBJ2-7,TRBV9,-,-,CASSVSPADEQYF,TGTGCCAGCAGCGTATCCCCGGCCGACGAGCAGTACTTC
TRBJ2-1,TRBV5-1,-,TRBD2,CASSRTSGSSYNEQFF,TGCGCCAGCAGCAGGACTAGCGGGAGCTCCTACAATGAGCAGTTCTTC
TRBJ2-7,TRBV11-2,-,-,CASSFDTSTAAYEQYF,TGTGCCAGCAGCTTCGACACCTCTACTGCGGCCTACGAGCAGTACTTC
TRBJ2-7,TRBV9,-,TRBD2,CASSVGRGGPYEQYF,TGTGCCAGCAGCGTAGGTCGGGGAGGGCCGTACGAGCAGTACTTC
TRBJ2-5,TRBV6-4,-,-,CASSDSGGSGETQYF,TGTGCCAGCAGTGACTCGGGGGGTTCCGGAGAGACCCAGTACTTC
TRBJ2-1,TRBV5-1,-,TRBD2,CASTVGLSSGSSNEQFF,TGCGCCAGCACAGTCGGTCTATCGAGCGGGAGTTCCAATGAGCAGTTCTTC
TRBJ2-7,TRBV19,-,-,CASRSVGLGDYEQYF,TGTGCCAGTAGGAGCGTGGGCCTCGGGGACTACGAGCAGTACTTC
TRBJ2-7,TRBV18,once,-,CASSLATRSYEQYF,TGTGCCAGCTCACTCGCGACTAGAAGCTACGAGCAGTACTTC
TRBJ1-3,TRBV5-1,-,TRBD1,CASSSGQGASGNTIYF,TGCGCCAGCAGCTCGGGACAGGGGGCATCAGGAAACACCATATATTTT
TRBJ1-1,TRBV29-1,-,-,CSAGSAEAFF,TGCAGCGCCGGGAGCGCTGAAGCTTTCTTT
TRBJ2-7,TRBV9,-,-,CASSVEERLEQYF,TGTGCCAGCAGCGTAGAGGAGAGGCTAGAGCAGTACTTC
TRBJ2-2,TRBV30,-,-,CAWEEAARELFF,TGTGCCTGGGAGGAGGCCGCCCGGGAGCTGTTTTTT
TRBJ1-2,TRBV19,-,-,CASSVAGAPRGYTF,TGTGCCAGTAGTGTGGCCGGGGCCCCCAGGGGCTACACCTTC
TRBJ1-5,TRBV28,-,-,CASSRRISNQPQHF,TGTGCCAGCAGCCGAAGAATTAGCAATCAGCCCCAGCATTTT
TRBJ1-4,TRBV28,-,-,CASTGGGNEKLFF,TGTGCCAGCACCGGGGGGGGTAATGAAAAACTGTTTTTT
TRBJ1-1,TRBV7-3,-,-,CASSLELNTEAFF,TGTGCCAGCAGCTTGGAGTTGAACACTGAAGCTTTCTTT
TRBJ2-7,TRBV6-5,-,-,CASRETGGPEQYF,TGTGCCAGCAGAGAAACCGGGGGCCCGGAGCAGTACTTC
TRBJ1-2,TRBV18,once,-,CASSSGHQANYGYTF,TGTGCCAGCTCATCGGGACACCAAGCTAACTATGGCTACACCTTC
TRBJ1-3,TRBV4-1,-,-,CASSQRVMGDGNTIYF,TGCGCCAGCAGCCAACGCGTAATGGGGGATGGAAACACCATATATTTT
TRBJ1-4,TRBV6-1,-,-,CASSEVETSGVWEKLFF,TGTGCCAGCAGTGAAGTTGAGACCTCTGGGGTATGGGAAAAACTGTTTTTT
TRBJ2-7,TRBV2,-,-,CASILGGSYEQYF,TGTGCCAGTATTCTGGGCGGTTCCTACGAGCAGTACTTC
TRBJ1-1,TRBV30,few,-,CAWTKGHIPEAFF,TGTGCCTGGACAAAAGGACACATCCCTGAAGCTTTCTTT
TRBJ1-5,TRBV6-5,-,TRBD1,CASSKGQGQQPQHF,TGTGCCAGCAGTAAAGGACAGGGGCAACAGCCCCAGCATTTT
TRBJ1-3,TRBV28,few,-,CASSLQAGNTIYF,TGTGCCAGCAGTCTACAAGCTGGAAACACCATATATTTT
TRBJ1-3,TRBV30,-,-,CAWSASGNTIYF,TGTGCCTGGTCCGCCTCTGGAAACACCATATATTTT
TRBJ2-7,TRBV18,-,-,CASSPPHLYEQYF,TGTGCCAGCTCACCACCGCATCTCTACGAGCAGTACTTC
TRBJ2-3,TRBV2,-,-,CAGRTPGQGTDTQYF,TGTGCCGGGAGAACCCCGGGACAAGGCACAGATACGCAGTATTTT
TRBJ2-7,TRBV28,-,-,CASTKRPGPYEQYF,TGTGCCAGCACCAAAAGGCCTGGCCCCTACGAGCAGTACTTC
TRBJ2-7,TRBV19,-,TRBD2,CASSMASSGTYEQYF,TGTGCCAGTAGTATGGCTTCTAGCGGTACCTACGAGCAGTACTTC
TRBJ2-3,TRBV5-1,-,TRBD2,CASSFPNTSGSGTDTQYF,TGCGCCAGCAGCTTTCCAAACACTAGCGGGAGTGGCACAGATACGCAGTATTTT